This TCR beta chain was sequenced for a study of beta chain features in type 1 diabetes. Whole-study findings and limits: A closer apparent resemblance between naive, central memory and Treg TCRB repertoires was seen in patients than in healthy donors. For Type 1 diabetes patients, all four CD4+ subsets carried TCRB CDR3s that were moderately but significantly shorter.

This clone was counted between two and nine times. Its specificity is not known. The identical CDR3 is also encoded by other nucleotide sequences in the sample. The entirety of the isolated RNA underwent reverse transcription, so expressed TCRB transcripts were sequenced. Sequencing used immunoSEQ multiplex PCR; TCRdb keeps in-frame clones, though not all of them. The sample has some 350,000 clones, approximately 13% seen once. The V gene end was trimmed by 0 bases and the J gene end by 5 bases; junction bases not matched to a gene: 2. The CDR3 has 13 residues. Germline values: CDR1 GTSNPN, CDR2 SVGIG (reference sequence).

This TCR came from a woman younger than 35 with type 1 diabetes. The sample comprised naive CD4+ T cells from blood. The chain is built from TRBV30 and TRBJ2-5; TRBD1 matches at 8 bases. CDR3 coding DNA: TGTGCCTGGAGTGTCCCAGGGGGCGAGACCCAGTACTTC. Its protein product is CAWSVPGGETQYF.